This is a list of T cell receptor beta chains from one sample in a study of regulatory T cells in long-lasting Graves disease. TCRdb recomputed calls from the multiplex PCR reads with MiXCR, one row per CDR3 protein. The data hold over 400,000 distinct CDR3 sequences, with 14% observed a single time. The same data also went into a second study, on T cells in Graves' hyperthyroidism and ophthalmopathy.

Source: peripheral blood mononuclear cells (PBMCs), taken at new diagnosis, from a patient treated with antithyroid drugs. All receptors derive from a woman aged 45-60 years with Graves disease. CDR3s leave out the opening cysteine and the closing phenylalanine or tryptophan.

v_gene,j_gene,CDR3aa
TRBV6-1,TRBJ2-7,ASSEQSEGNEQY
TRBV7-9,TRBJ2-3,ASSFAGTTSTDTQY
TRBV7-3,TRBJ2-2,ASSLTGTSVAGELF
TRBV28,TRBJ2-6,ASSRAGANVLT
TRBV7-2,TRBJ2-2,ASSSRLAGGLITGELF
TRBV2,TRBJ1-3,ASRGDRISGNTIY
TRBV5-1,TRBJ2-6,ASSPDRVVGANVLT
TRBV2,TRBJ2-2,ASNTGLSTGELF
TRBV20-1,TRBJ2-4,SAPKAAKNIQY
TRBV29-1,TRBJ2-7,SVRGGGTYEQY